A single sample is the source of the 17 T cell receptor beta chains below, sequenced in a study of blood T cell repertoires in COVID-19. TCRdb keeps only in-frame clones here, not all; method: immunoSEQ multiplex PCR. The repertoire holds just under 85,000 clones, with around 90% as singletons. The sequencing sample was made of peripheral blood. The receptors were sampled from a man older than 75 with active or convalescent COVID-19.

The V and J genes are TRBV4-1 and TRBJ1-4; 7 nucleotides align to TRBD1. The V segment lost 1 base and the J segment 10 bases; nucleotides outside the gene matches: 9. Per germline, CDR1 MGHRA and CDR2 YSYEKL. CDR3 length equals 15 residues. Written as DNA, the CDR3 is TGCGCCAGCAGCCAAGGGGGAACAGGGGAAGGAAAACTGTTTTTT. Translating it yields CASSQGGTGEGKLFF.

This chain links TRBV25-1 with TRBJ2-1; D perhaps matches TRBD2 (5 bases). This CDR3 has 13 amino acids. Germline CDR1 is MGHDK and CDR2 is SYGVNS. The V end was cut by 2 bases, the J end by 9 bases, with 11 bases between. The CDR3 region has the DNA TGTGCCAGCAGTGAAAGAGGGTTAGGTGAGCAGTTCTTC. Its protein is CASSERGLGEQFF. The whole variable domain, filled in from reference TRBV25-1 and TRBJ2-1, reads EADIYQTPRYLVIGTGKKITLECSQTMGHDKMYWYQQDPGMELHLIHYSYGVNSTEKGDLSSESTVSRIRTEHFPLTLESARPSHTSQYLCASSERGLGEQFFGPGTRLTVL.

The rearrangement links TRBV24-1 to TRBJ2-1; 11 bases line up with TRBD2. CDR3 length: 16 residues. V was pared by 3 bases and J by 7 bases, with 7 bases of the junction left unmatched. Germline V lookup: CDR1 KGHDR, CDR2 SFDVKD. The CDR3 DNA reads as TGTGCCACCAGTGATCCCACTAGCGGGAGTCGGAATGAGCAGTTCTTC. The encoded protein is CATSDPTSGSRNEQFF.

The V gene is TRBV2, the J gene TRBJ2-5; tentative D call: TRBD2 (6 bases). The CDR3 consists of 12 residues. The germline CDR1 and CDR2 sequences are SNHLY and FYNNEI. Trimming removed 7 bases from V and 10 bases from J, with 16 bases in between. In nucleotides, the CDR3 is TGTGCCAGCATTCCACCTCCCGGGGGCCAGTACTTC. It encodes CASIPPPGGQYF.

The V call is TRBV2, the J call TRBJ1-6, with D hard to call. The CDR3 runs to 14 residues. Per the germline V gene, CDR1 is SNHLY and CDR2 is FYNNEI. V dropped 7 bases and J dropped 0 bases, with 7 bases sitting between them. CDR3 DNA sequence: TGTGCCAGCAATCAGATCTCCTATAATTCACCCCTCCACTTT. Translating gives CASNQISYNSPLHF.

The V and J genes are TRBV24-1 and TRBJ1-5, with D possibly TRBD1 on 5 matching bases. Trimming took 7 bases from V and 6 from J, leaving 12 bases between them. This CDR3 region has 13 residues. CDR1 KGHDR and CDR2 SFDVKD come from the germline V gene. CDR3 bases: TGTGCCACCAGCCTTGGGGCCTCTCAGCCCCAGCATTTT. As protein: CATSLGASQPQHF.

V gene TRBV13 combines with J gene TRBJ2-1, with D maybe TRBD1 (6 bases). The CDR3 extends over 16 amino acids. The V end lost 5 bases, the J end lost 0 bases, and 14 bases lay between the germline ends. The V gene's germline CDR1 is PRHDT and CDR2 FYEKMQ (reference sequence). Here the CDR3 DNA reads TGTGCCAGCAGCCAACAGGGTTCGGGCTCCTACAATGAGCAGTTCTTC. Translating gives CASSQQGSGSYNEQFF.

This clone came up once. The rearrangement links TRBV12-3 or TRBV12-4 to TRBJ1-5, with TRBD1 as a possible D gene (6 bases). The CDR3 extends over 13 amino acids. Trimming took off 1 base at V and 5 bases at J, with 6 bases between the two ends. The DNA of the CDR3 is TGTGCCAGCAGTTTAGACAGGGATCAGCCCCAGCATTTT. This encodes CASSLDRDQPQHF.

This sequence joins TRBV4-1 and TRBJ2-2; TRBD2 agrees at 9 bases. Germline CDR1 MGHRA, CDR2 YSYEKL. The V gene end was trimmed by 3 bases and the J gene end by 4 bases; junction bases not matched to a gene: 6. The CDR3 contains 16 residues. The CDR3, as DNA: TGCGCCAGCAGCCAGGAAGCGGGAGGAATCACCGGGGAGCTGTTTTTT. Its translation is CASSQEAGGITGELFF.

The gene calls are TRBV5-1 and TRBJ2-6, with 9 bases fitting TRBD1. CDR3 length: 20 residues. The ends lost 4 bases at V and 4 bases at J; junction bases unmatched: 18. CDR1 SGHRS and CDR2 YFSETQ come from the germline V gene. The CDR3 DNA sequence: TGCGCCAGCAGCCGCTCGAGCCCGGGACAGGGAGGTTCCGGGGCCAACGTCCTGACTTTC. It translates to CASSRSSPGQGGSGANVLTF.

J is TRBJ1-1 and V is TRBV20-1; no reliable D call. Trimming stripped 2 bases from V and 1 base from J, with 2 bases between. The CDR3 extends over 11 amino acids. CDR1 is DFQATT, CDR2 SNEGSKA, per germline (reference sequence). CDR3 sequence: CSARRNTEAFF. The CDR3 DNA is TGCAGTGCTAGACGGAACACTGAAGCTTTCTTT.

The chain has TRBV9 and TRBJ2-3, with 8 bases identical to TRBD2. V lost 0 bases, J lost 4 bases, and 4 bases stayed unmatched. The germline V gene encodes CDR1 SGDLS and CDR2 YYNGEE. The CDR3 covers 15 residues. The CDR3 coding sequence is TGTGCCAGCAGCGTAGCGGGGGGGCGGGCAGATACGCAGTATTTT. Translating it yields CASSVAGGRADTQYF.

The CDR3 loop is CASSFQGADSPLHF. The CDR3 bases are TGTGCCAGCAGCTTCCAGGGGGCTGATTCACCCCTCCACTTT. J is TRBJ1-6 and V is TRBV5-4, with 8 nucleotides matching TRBD1. Germline V gene sequence: CDR1 SGHNT, CDR2 YYREEE (reference sequence). This CDR3 has 14 residues. The V segment lost 2 bases and the J segment 8 bases; nucleotides outside the gene matches: 3.

This rearrangement joins TRBV18 to TRBJ1-5, with 8 nucleotides matching TRBD1. CDR1 and CDR2 (germline): KGHSH, LQKENI. The V and J ends lost 4 bases and 2 bases, in that order; junction bases with no gene match: 4. This CDR3 is built from 15 residues. CDR3 nucleotides: TGTGCCAGCTCACAAGGACAGGGAGGCAATCAGCCCCAGCATTTT. It translates to CASSQGQGGNQPQHF.

The chain employs TRBV5-1 and TRBJ2-2; 8 bases line up with TRBD1. V shed 0 bases, J shed 7 bases, and the junction held 8 bases outside the gene matches. This CDR3 is 16 amino acids long. Germline V lookup: CDR1 SGHRS, CDR2 YFSETQ. CDR3 sequence: CASSLGDRGLDGELFF. CDR3 in DNA: TGCGCCAGCAGCTTGGGTGACAGGGGATTGGACGGGGAGCTGTTTTTT.

The chain is built from TRBV6-1 and TRBJ2-3; TRBD2 is a possible D gene (6 bases). CDR1 is MNHNS, CDR2 SASEGT, per germline. This CDR3 is built from 15 residues. Trimming took off 2 bases at V and 0 bases at J, with 9 bases between the two ends. CDR3 nucleotide sequence: TGTGCCAGCAGTGAACCAGGGACTAGCACAGATACGCAGTATTTT. This gives the protein CASSEPGTSTDTQYF.

The chain joins TRBV5-1 to TRBJ2-1; D is perhaps TRBD2 (6 bases). CDR1 is SGHRS, CDR2 YFSETQ, per germline. V was cut by 5 bases and J by 5 bases, with 11 bases left in between. The CDR3 sequence is 13 residues long. CDR3 protein: CASSGGKNNEQFF. The CDR3 DNA is TGCGCCAGCAGTGGGGGGAAGAACAATGAGCAGTTCTTC. Combining the CDR3 with reference TRBV5-1 and TRBJ2-1 gives the whole variable domain KAGVTQTPRYLIKTRGQQVTLSCSPISGHRSVSWYQQTPGQGLQFLFEYFSETQRNKGNFPGRFSGRQFSNSRSEMNVSTLELGDSALYLCASSGGKNNEQFFGPGTRLTVL.